These 16 T cell receptor beta chains came from one sample sequenced in a study of blood T cell repertoires in COVID-19. Sequenced by immunoSEQ multiplex PCR; TCRdb stores in-frame clones only, minus some. This table has a few hundred thousand clones, around 87% appearing once. Sequencing was carried out using peripheral blood. Every receptor here comes from a man aged 45-60 years with active or convalescent COVID-19.

V gene TRBV30 combines with J gene TRBJ2-7, with a possible D match to TRBD2 (6 bases). This CDR3 is 12 amino acids long. Germline V gene lookup returns CDR1 GTSNPN and CDR2 SVGIG (reference sequence). Between the trimmed V and J ends, which lost 2 bases and 6 bases, there was a span of 11 bases. The CDR3 loop reads CAWSSGGVEQYF. DNA for the CDR3: TGTGCCTGGAGTTCAGGAGGGGTCGAGCAGTACTTC.

The J gene is TRBJ1-4, the V gene TRBV19; TRBD1 aligns across 9 bases. V lost 5 bases to trimming and J lost 6 bases; unmatched junction nucleotides: 7. Germline V gives CDR1 LNHDA, CDR2 SQIVND (reference sequence). The CDR3 loop spans 15 amino acids. The CDR3 DNA is TGTGCCAGTAGTGGAACAGGGGGCGTCGATGAAAAACTGTTTTTT. It translates to CASSGTGGVDEKLFF.

The J gene is TRBJ1-1, the V gene TRBV19; 8 nucleotides line up with TRBD1. The length of the CDR3 is 15 residues. With 7 bases clipped from V and 7 bases from J, the junction kept 14 bases outside the gene matches. The germline V gene encodes CDR1 LNHDA and CDR2 SQIVND (reference sequence). The DNA for the CDR3 is TGTGCCAGTATCAATGGACAGGGCCTGGGTAATGAAGCTTTCTTT. It is translated as CASINGQGLGNEAFF.

The V and J genes are TRBV6-5 and TRBJ1-6; no definite D call. The ends were cut back, 0 bases at V and 7 bases at J, with 13 bases in the middle. The CDR3 extends over 16 amino acids. The germline gives CDR1 MNHEY, CDR2 SVGAGI. CDR3 in amino acids: CASSYSTGTANSPLHF. The CDR3 DNA follows: TGTGCCAGCAGTTACTCGACGGGAACAGCGAATTCACCCCTCCACTTT.

The chain joins TRBV18 to TRBJ1-5, with 7 bases fitting TRBD1. This CDR3 contains 16 residues. The V segment lost 1 base and the J segment 1 base; nucleotides outside the gene matches: 4. In germline, CDR1 is KGHSH, CDR2 LQKENI. The CDR3 here is CASSPQGAGSNQPQHF. The CDR3 nucleotides read TGTGCCAGCTCACCACAGGGGGCGGGGAGCAATCAGCCCCAGCATTTT.

CDR3 residues: CASSLGLEGSGYTF. In DNA form, the CDR3 reads TGTGCCAGCAGCTTAGGGCTTGAGGGTTCTGGCTACACCTTC. This sequence joins TRBV7-6 and TRBJ1-2, with D unclear. CDR3 length: 14 amino acids. CDR1 is SGHVS, CDR2 FNYEAQ, per germline. With 1 base removed from V and 7 bases from J, the gap between germline ends came to 13 bases.

V and J are TRBV2 and TRBJ2-2, with D possibly TRBD1 on 6 matching bases. Per germline, CDR1 SNHLY and CDR2 FYNNEI. Trimming removed 4 bases from V and 6 bases from J, with 9 bases in between. CDR3 length: 13 residues. The CDR3 loop is CASSGSGAGELFF. The CDR3 DNA follows: TGTGCCAGCAGTGGTTCAGGGGCCGGGGAGCTGTTTTTT. The full variable domain, its missing parts supplied by reference TRBV2 and TRBJ2-2, is EPEVTQTPSHQVTQMGQEVILRCVPISNHLYFYWYRQILGQKVEFLVSFYNNEISEKSEIFDDQFSVERPDGSNFTLKIRSTKLEDSAMYFCASSGSGAGELFFGEGSRLTVL.

This sequence joins TRBV24-1 and TRBJ2-1; 11 bases line up with TRBD2. This CDR3 spans 18 amino acids. Looked up from germline, CDR1 is KGHDR and CDR2 is SFDVKD. J was trimmed by 8 bases and V by 3 bases; bases with no gene match: 14. For the CDR3, the DNA is TGTGCCACCAGTGATCCCCTCCCCACTAGCGGGAGTCTTGATGAGCAGTTCTTC. Its translation is CATSDPLPTSGSLDEQFF.

This chain joins TRBV11-3 and TRBJ2-7, with 8 bases fitting TRBD1. Germline assignment: CDR1 SGHNT and CDR2 YENEEA. V gave up 4 bases and J gave up 5 bases; unmatched junction bases: 4. The CDR3 has 13 amino acids. The CDR3 sequence: CASSYGQGNEQYF. In DNA form, the CDR3 reads TGTGCCAGCAGCTATGGACAGGGTAACGAGCAGTACTTC.

V gene TRBV15 combines with J gene TRBJ1-4; maybe TRBD1 (6 bases). Per the germline V gene, CDR1 is LNHNV and CDR2 is YYDKDF (reference sequence). The CDR3 consists of 14 residues. The V end was cut by 0 bases, the J end by 5 bases, with 7 bases between. The CDR3: CATSREDSNEKLFF. Written as DNA, the CDR3 is TGTGCCACCAGCAGAGAGGACAGCAATGAAAAACTGTTTTTT.

Only a few counts were recorded for this clone. This chain uses TRBV29-1 with TRBJ1-2, with 12 bases lining up with TRBD1. The CDR3 is 13 amino acids. The germline V gene has CDR1 SQVTM and CDR2 ANQGSEA. V shed 7 bases, J shed 5 bases, and the junction held 5 bases outside the gene matches. The CDR3 region is CSAGQGASYGYTF. CDR3 sequence (DNA): TGCAGCGCGGGACAGGGGGCTTCTTATGGCTACACCTTC.

The V call is TRBV6-5, the J call TRBJ1-5; a weak D match, TRBD1 (6 bases). There are 14 residues in the CDR3. Trimming pared 6 bases from V and 2 bases from J, leaving 11 bases between. CDR1 and CDR2 from the germline V gene are MNHEY and SVGAGI. This CDR3 is CASRTGSGNQPQHF. The CDR3 DNA sequence: TGTGCCAGCAGAACAGGGTCGGGCAATCAGCCCCAGCATTTT.

This chain joins TRBV2 and TRBJ1-1, with 7 bases fitting TRBD1. Germline CDR1 SNHLY, CDR2 FYNNEI. Germline trimming cut 10 bases from V and 4 bases from J; bases unmatched to any gene: 3. The CDR3 consists of 11 residues. CDR3 region: CAIRTGTEAFF. CDR3 nucleotide sequence: TGTGCCATCCGGACAGGCACTGAAGCTTTCTTT. Drawing the rest from reference TRBV2 and TRBJ1-1, the complete variable domain is EPEVTQTPSHQVTQMGQEVILRCVPISNHLYFYWYRQILGQKVEFLVSFYNNEISEKSEIFDDQFSVERPDGSNFTLKIRSTKLEDSAMYFCAIRTGTEAFFGQGTRLTVV.

The J gene is TRBJ2-5, the V gene TRBV4-3; D is unresolved. Germline loops: CDR1 LGHNA, CDR2 YSLEER. The CDR3 is made up of 14 amino acids. The ends were cut back, 1 base at V and 3 bases at J, with 9 bases in the middle. The CDR3 nucleotides read TGCGCCAGCAGCCAAGGGGCGCGAGAAGAGACCCAGTACTTC. This encodes CASSQGAREETQYF.

This chain connects TRBV6-5 to TRBJ1-6, with D uncertain. The V end lost 3 bases, the J end lost 7 bases, and 13 bases lay between the germline ends. There are 15 residues in the CDR3. Germline CDR1 reads MNHEY; CDR2 reads SVGAGI. In nucleotides, the CDR3 is TGTGCCAGCAGTTATGACTTCGGAGGGAATTCACCCCTCCACTTT. It translates to CASSYDFGGNSPLHF.

The CDR3 nucleotides are TGTGCCATCACTAGCGGGAGATCCCCTACAGATACGCAGTATTTT. This translates into CAITSGRSPTDTQYF. The chain recombines TRBV10-3 with TRBJ2-3, with 10 bases aligning to TRBD2. CDR3 size: 15 residues. Germline lookup yields CDR1 ENHRY and CDR2 SYGVKD. J was trimmed by 3 bases and V by 7 bases; bases with no gene match: 7.